This TCR beta chain is drawn from a study of shared clonotypes between healthy human individuals. The authors split each subset's genomic DNA evenly across several immunoSEQ plates. Assay used: immunoSEQ multiplex PCR; TCRdb lists only in-frame clones, some missing. The sample holds around 940,000 clones; approximately 80% are singletons and the top ten take 1.5%. This clone was recorded only once. Its antigen remains unidentified. Study-level points and caveats: Sorted-subset samples were not fully sequenced, rarefaction indicated.

Donors included only healthy HIV-negative adults lacking recent acute infections or vaccinations. The CDR3 contains 13 residues. Deletions cut 4 bases from V and 6 bases from J, with 13 bases between. Germline V gene data show CDR1 as SEHNR and CDR2 as FQNEAQ (reference sequence). The receptor's source is a man aged 18-30 years in good health. The V gene is TRBV7-9, the J gene TRBJ2-7; tentative D call: TRBD2 (6 bases). Sequencing was performed on memory CD4+ T cells sorted from blood. Subset of the sample: CD45RA-negative fraction. This chain's CDR3 is CASSYAGGGEQYF. The CDR3 DNA sequence: TGTGCCAGCAGCTACGCCGGGGGAGGCGAGCAGTACTTC.